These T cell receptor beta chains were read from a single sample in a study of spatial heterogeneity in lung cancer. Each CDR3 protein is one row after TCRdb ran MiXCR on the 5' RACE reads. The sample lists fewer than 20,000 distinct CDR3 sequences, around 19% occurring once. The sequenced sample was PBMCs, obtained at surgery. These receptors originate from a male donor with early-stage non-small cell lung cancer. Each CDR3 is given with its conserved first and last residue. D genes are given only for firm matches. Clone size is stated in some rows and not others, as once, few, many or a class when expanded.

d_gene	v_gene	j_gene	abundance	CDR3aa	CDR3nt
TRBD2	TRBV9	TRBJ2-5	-	CASSVGVAGELGETQYF	TGTGCCAGCAGCGTAGGAGTAGCGGGGGAACTTGGGGAGACCCAGTACTTC
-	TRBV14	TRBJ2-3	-	CASKDGLITDTQYF	TGTGCCAGCAAGGACGGTCTTATCACAGATACGCAGTATTTT
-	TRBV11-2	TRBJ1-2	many	CASSPHRDYGYTF	TGTGCCAGCAGTCCACACCGGGACTATGGCTACACCTTC
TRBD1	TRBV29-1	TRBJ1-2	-	CSVEFQGVGYTF	TGCAGCGTTGAATTCCAGGGGGTTGGCTACACCTTC
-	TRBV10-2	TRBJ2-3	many	CASRIGGSTDTQYF	TGCGCCTCCCGTATCGGGGGTAGCACAGATACGCAGTATTTT
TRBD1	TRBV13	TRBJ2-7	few	CASSSPGQGSYEQYF	TGTGCCAGCAGCTCCCCGGGACAGGGGTCCTACGAGCAGTACTTC
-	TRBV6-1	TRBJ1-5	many	CASKEGNQPQHF	TGTGCCAGCAAGGAAGGCAATCAGCCCCAGCATTTT
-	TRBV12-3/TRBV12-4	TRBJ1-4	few	CASGPYSGGKFEKLFF	TGTGCCAGCGGCCCCTACTCGGGGGGCAAGTTTGAAAAACTGTTTTTT
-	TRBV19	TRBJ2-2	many	CATNTRIYTGELFF	TGTGCCACTAACACTAGAATCTACACCGGGGAGCTGTTTTTT
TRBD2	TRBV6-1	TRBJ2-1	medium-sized	CASSGLAGRNEQFF	TGTGCCAGCAGTGGACTAGCGGGGCGCAATGAGCAGTTCTTC
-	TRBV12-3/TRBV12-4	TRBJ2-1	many	CASGYNEQFF	TGTGCCAGCGGCTACAATGAGCAGTTCTTC
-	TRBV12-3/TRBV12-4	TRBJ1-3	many	CASSLPPTAANTIYF	TGTGCCAGCAGTTTACCTCCCACAGCAGCAAACACCATATATTTT
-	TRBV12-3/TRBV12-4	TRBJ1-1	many	CASSPGWNTEAFF	TGTGCCAGCAGTCCCGGTTGGAACACTGAAGCTTTCTTT
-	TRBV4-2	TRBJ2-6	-	CASRSHRGANVLTF	TGTGCCAGCCGCTCGCACCGGGGGGCCAACGTCCTGACTTTC
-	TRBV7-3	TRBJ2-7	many	CASSSLPLSGEQYF	TGTGCCAGCAGCTCCCTCCCTCTGTCTGGAGAGCAGTACTTC
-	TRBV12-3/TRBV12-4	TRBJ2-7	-	CASSYRGANEQYF	TGTGCCAGCAGTTACCGGGGGGCTAACGAGCAGTACTTC
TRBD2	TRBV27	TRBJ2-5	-	CASSLSTSGGLQETQYF	TGTGCCAGCAGTTTATCAACTAGCGGGGGCCTACAAGAGACCCAGTACTTC
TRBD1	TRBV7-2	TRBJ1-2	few	CASSFGGVDRGYGYTF	TGTGCCAGCAGCTTTGGAGGAGTTGACAGGGGCTATGGCTACACCTTC
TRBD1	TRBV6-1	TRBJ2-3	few	CASTGQGGSADTQYF	TGTGCCAGCACTGGACAGGGAGGAAGTGCAGATACGCAGTATTTT
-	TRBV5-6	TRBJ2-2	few	CVSSLPQNTGELFF	TGTGTCAGCAGCTTGCCACAGAACACCGGGGAGCTGTTTTTT
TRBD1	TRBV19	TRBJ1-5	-	CASSMGEGGVQPQHF	TGTGCCAGTAGTATGGGCGAAGGGGGCGTGCAGCCCCAGCATTTT
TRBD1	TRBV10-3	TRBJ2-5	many	CAISDGTAPETQYF	TGTGCCATCAGCGATGGGACAGCCCCTGAGACCCAGTACTTC
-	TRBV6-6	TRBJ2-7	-	CASRTTSGPLSYEQYF	TGTGCCAGCAGGACGACATCAGGACCCCTTTCCTACGAGCAGTACTTC
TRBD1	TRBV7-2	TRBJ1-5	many	CASSSGTGVRPQHF	TGTGCCAGCAGCTCCGGGACAGGGGTGAGGCCCCAGCATTTT
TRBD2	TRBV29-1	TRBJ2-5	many	CSKHSGGNQETQYF	TGCAGCAAACATAGCGGGGGGAACCAAGAGACCCAGTACTTC
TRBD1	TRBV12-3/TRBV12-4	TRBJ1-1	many	CASSVQGADTEAFF	TGTGCCAGCAGCGTACAGGGGGCGGACACTGAAGCTTTCTTT
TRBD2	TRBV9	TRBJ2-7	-	CASSAGTSGYEQYF	TGTGCCAGCAGTGCCGGGACTAGCGGATACGAGCAGTACTTC
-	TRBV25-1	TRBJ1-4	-	CASSVPGWEKLFF	TGTGCCAGCAGTGTGCCCGGTTGGGAAAAACTGTTTTTT
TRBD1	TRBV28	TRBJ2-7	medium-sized	CASSWTGFHYEQYF	TGTGCCAGCAGTTGGACAGGGTTTCACTACGAGCAGTACTTC
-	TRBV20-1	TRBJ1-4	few	CSARHNLNEKLFF	TGCAGTGCTAGACATAACCTAAATGAAAAACTGTTTTTT
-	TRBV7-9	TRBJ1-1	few	CASSFTGTEAFF	TGTGCCAGCAGCTTCACAGGGACTGAAGCTTTCTTT
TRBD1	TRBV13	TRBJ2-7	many	CASRDPGQGHEQYF	TGTGCCAGCAGGGACCCCGGACAGGGGCACGAGCAGTACTTC